This TCR beta chain comes out of a study of naive and memory T cell subsets (dated by TCRdb to about 2017). Context from the whole study: Sorted naive and memory T cell subsets from peripheral blood were analyzed in the study using a UMI-based, open-source pipeline for TCR alpha and beta sequencing. The functional CMV T cell responses agreed completely with IgG serology results. RNA was DNase-treated and reverse transcribed with TCR constant-region primers, mostly using SuperScript III. What the work shows at the level of the full study, not this receptor alone: A clonotype was defined as a single alpha or beta chain sequence rather than as a paired alpha/beta receptor. A power law was followed by TCR abundance, with an exponent that differed between naive and memory subsets but was consistent across the three individuals. The repertoire findings for the naive and memory subsets could not be validated against a ground truth, as none was available. Once error correction was done, more than 90% of naive TCR sequences showed up just once, which made the naive abundance distributions much steeper than those of the memory subsets. RNA-based TCR counts may be influenced by expression changes linked to T cell activation and differentiation. Gini index rose and Shannon and inverse Simpson diversity fell from naive through CM, EM and EMRA in both CD4 and CD8 cells.

Library generation was performed with UMI-ligation and nested PCR. To cover both TRBC1 and TRBC2, the beta constant-region primer consisted of an equimolar mix of two oligonucleotides. A single-stranded oligonucleotide carrying the SP2 primer and a 12-nucleotide UMI was ligated to the 3' end of the cDNA by T4 RNA ligase 1. Four rounds of PCR were used to amplify ligated cDNA, with nested alpha and beta constant-region primers being used together with the SP2 primer. Incubation of the ligation reaction lasted roughly 19-24 hours at 16 degrees C. PCR2 was usually performed as a SYBR Green qPCR and halted at a preset threshold so that over-amplification would not occur. Agencourt AMPure XP magnetic beads were used for all purifications after the first. Libraries were quantified by Qubit and checked on a TapeStation, where a main peak was expected near 650 bp. The pooled libraries were sequenced on an Illumina MiSeq using v2 2x251 paired-end kits, which usually yielded 1-2 million reads per sample. Each sample library was pooled at roughly 4 nM, and roughly 4.5-7% PhiX was included to improve cluster recognition. The paper's processing steps were these. Decombinator assigned V and J genes to Demultiplexor-processed FASTQ reads by tag matching, allowing a single base-pair mismatch. Collapsinator used UMIs to correct both sequencing errors and frequency errors arising from PCR heterogeneity. CDR3Translator translated TCRs and extracted CDR3s from the conserved cysteine to the FGXG phenylalanine, flagging non-productive sequences. Gini, Shannon entropy and inverse Simpson indices were computed after subsampling the repertoires to the same number of UMI-defined TCRs. Within the linear range, a power law was fitted by maximum likelihood to the distributions of clonotype abundance. On one naive CD8 sample, the pipeline and MIGEC gave similar UMI counts, unique TCR numbers and clonal distributions. Repertoires were searched for about 7,300 CMV-associated CDR3 sequences compiled from VDJdb and a published dataset. TCRdb reran the public reads through fastp at Q25 and MiXCR, keeping productive beta chains. Entries are consolidated by CDR3 protein sequence, retaining the most common genes and DNA. The V and J calls and clone size are TCRdb's, not the authors'. This sample gives some 83,000 distinct CDR3 sequences in total; about an eighth of them show up just once. The ten largest clones capture about 0.93% of the sample.

Sequences MNHNS (CDR1) and SASEGT (CDR2) are obtained from the germline V gene. The CDR3 has 15 amino acids, counting the end cysteine and phenylalanine. Here the CDR3 DNA is all that survives: 45 bases in frame from base 1. At the junction V is shortened by 7 bases and J by 4 bases; bases outside the gene matches: 10. From the second PCR step on, the TCR alpha and beta chain libraries were amplified in separate reactions. Donor CMV status was determined by IFNgamma production from CD4+ T cells after overnight stimulation of fresh PBMCs with CMV viral lysate. Using Miltenyi beads, CD4 T cells were first positively selected, and CD8 T cells were then positively selected from the CD4-negative fraction. Cells stained for CD3, CD4, CD8, CD45RA, CD27 and a live/dead dye were sorted on a BD Aria II into four subsets by CD45RA and CD27. A few healthy volunteers provided blood, and each donor's sample was split into CD4 and CD8 T cells and then further divided into four differentiation subsets. About 110 ml of peripheral blood was taken from each donor, and PBMC were separated by density-gradient centrifugation on Ficoll-Paque PLUS. Sorted cells were lysed in RLT buffer, after which RNA was extracted using a Qiagen RNeasy kit and stored at -80 degrees C.

Concerning this clonotype itself: Its target antigen remains unknown. No clone much larger than this one lies a single base away; base qualities are absent.

The chain is assembled from TRBV6-1 and TRBJ1-5; 7 nucleotides in the junction match TRBD1. This sequence originates from a human donor in good health. Sequenced sample: central memory CD4+ T cells from blood. Reading the label with the study, this specimen's cell subset or site is: central memory, CD45RA- CD27+. The CDR3: CASTVTGTANQPQHF. The DNA is TGTGCCAGCACGGTGACAGGGACCGCGAATCAGCCCCAGCATTTT.